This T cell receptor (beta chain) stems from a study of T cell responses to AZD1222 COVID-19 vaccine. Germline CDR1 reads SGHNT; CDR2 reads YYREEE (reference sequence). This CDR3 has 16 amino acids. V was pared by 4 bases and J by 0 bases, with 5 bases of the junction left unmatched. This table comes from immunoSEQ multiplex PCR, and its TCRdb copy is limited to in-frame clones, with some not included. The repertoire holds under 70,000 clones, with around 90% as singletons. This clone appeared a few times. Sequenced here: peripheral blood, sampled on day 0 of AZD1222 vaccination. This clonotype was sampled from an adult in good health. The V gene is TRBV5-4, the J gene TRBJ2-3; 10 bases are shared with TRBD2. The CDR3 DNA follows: TGTGCCAGCAGCCCTCTAGCGGGAGCAAGCACAGATACGCAGTATTTT. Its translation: CASSPLAGASTDTQYF.